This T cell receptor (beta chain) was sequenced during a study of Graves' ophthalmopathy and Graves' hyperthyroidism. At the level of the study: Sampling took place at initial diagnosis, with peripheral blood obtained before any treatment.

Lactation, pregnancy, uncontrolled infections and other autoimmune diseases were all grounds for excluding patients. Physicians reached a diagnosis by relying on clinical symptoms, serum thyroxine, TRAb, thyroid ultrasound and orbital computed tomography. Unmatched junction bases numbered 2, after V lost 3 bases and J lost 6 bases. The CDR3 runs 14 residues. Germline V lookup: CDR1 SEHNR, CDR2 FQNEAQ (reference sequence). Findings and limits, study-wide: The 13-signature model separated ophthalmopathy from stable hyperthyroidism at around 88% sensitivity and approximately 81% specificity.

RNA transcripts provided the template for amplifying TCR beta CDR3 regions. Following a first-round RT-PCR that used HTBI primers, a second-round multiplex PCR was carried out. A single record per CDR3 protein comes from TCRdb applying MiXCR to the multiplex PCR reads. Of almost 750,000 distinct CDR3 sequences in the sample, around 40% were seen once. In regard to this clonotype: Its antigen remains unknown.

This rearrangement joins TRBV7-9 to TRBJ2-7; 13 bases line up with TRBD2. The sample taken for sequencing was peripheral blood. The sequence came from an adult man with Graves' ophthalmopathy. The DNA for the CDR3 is TGTGCCAGCAGCTTTGGGACTAGCGGGATCGAGCAGTACTTC. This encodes CASSFGTSGIEQYF.